This TCR beta chain was profiled in a study of vaccination effects on CD4 cells after COVID-19. General study results and limits: Marked clonal contraction was seen late after vaccination (in both infection- and vaccine-induced clones). Cross-reactivity with common cold coronaviruses was shown by only 1 of 255 vaccine-induced clones in healthy vaccinees. The study enrolled few convalescent patients and sampled no early post-infection timepoints.

With more than 9 days of culture completed, CD4+ T cells were isolated. The vaccine given was either BNT162b2 or mRNA-1273, in two doses. Nobody among the vaccine recipients had prior SARS-CoV-2 infection (nucleocapsid antibodies were negative). V was pared by 4 bases and J by 1 base, with 2 bases of the junction left unmatched. CDR3 length: 15 residues. Per the germline V gene, CDR1 is SNHLY and CDR2 is FYNNEI. A remark on this clone: Its specificity is not known.

The protocol was immunoSEQ multiplex PCR, while the TCRdb copy is restricted to in-frame clones and leaves out a portion. The table shows approximately 47,000 clones, with about 70% occurring only once. The receptor's source is a human donor who received a COVID-19 vaccine. Sequencing used CD4+ T cells from PBMCs cultured without peptide, obtained after COVID-19 vaccination. The genes are TRBV2 and TRBJ2-3; TRBD2 aligns across 10 bases. In DNA, the CDR3 is TGTGCCAGCAGTGCCGGGACTAGCGGCACAGATACGCAGTATTTT. It codes for CASSAGTSGTDTQYF.